A selection of T cell receptor beta chains follows, all from one sample in a study of T-cell memory formation after mild COVID-19. In TCRdb, the 5' RACE reads were re-called with MiXCR into one record per CDR3 protein. This table holds roughly 150,000 distinct CDR3 sequences, more than 14% found once. The sequenced sample consisted of PBMCs or a T cell subset sorted from them (not recorded which). The source of these receptors is an adult woman who had mild COVID-19 (a few samples of this study predate the infection). Cell type and time point are not known. Both conserved end residues are part of each CDR3. The D gene is left open where the match is weak. Size is omitted from some rows. Given values are once, few, many or a class for expanded clones.

d_call,clone_size,v_call,j_call,cdr3_aa,cdr3_nt
NA,many,TRBV12-3/TRBV12-4,TRBJ2-7,CASSSGAREQYF,TGTGCCAGCAGTTCAGGGGCAAGGGAGCAGTACTTC
TRBD1,few,TRBV20-1,TRBJ1-5,CSATDRENLPQHF,TGCAGTGCAACCGACAGGGAGAATCTGCCCCAGCATTTT
NA,few,TRBV5-1,TRBJ2-2,CASSLSQENGGELFF,TGCGCCAGCAGCTTATCGCAGGAAAACGGCGGGGAGCTGTTTTTT
NA,few,TRBV18,TRBJ2-2,CASSPGFTGELFF,TGTGCCAGCTCACCAGGATTTACCGGGGAGCTGTTTTTT
NA,NA,TRBV9,TRBJ2-5,CASSVDFQIQETQYF,TGTGCCAGCAGCGTAGATTTCCAGATCCAAGAGACCCAGTACTTC
NA,NA,TRBV12-3/TRBV12-4,TRBJ1-1,CASSQTPRIMNTEAFF,TGTGCCAGCAGCCAAACGCCCCGTATAATGAACACTGAAGCTTTCTTT
NA,few,TRBV20-1,TRBJ2-1,CSASEGWANEQFF,TGCAGTGCTAGTGAAGGGTGGGCCAATGAGCAGTTCTTC
TRBD1,NA,TRBV7-9,TRBJ1-2,CASSNQGADGYTF,TGTGCCAGCAGCAACCAGGGGGCGGATGGCTACACCTTC
NA,few,TRBV20-1,TRBJ2-5,CSANLPAGETQYF,TGCAGTGCTAACCTTCCAGCGGGAGAGACCCAGTACTTC
NA,NA,TRBV6-6,TRBJ2-5,CASSPGRETQYF,TGTGCCAGCAGCCCTGGGAGGGAGACCCAGTACTTC
NA,NA,TRBV9,TRBJ2-2,CASSPGGRNTGELFF,TGTGCCAGCAGCCCTGGAGGCAGAAACACCGGGGAGCTGTTTTTT
NA,few,TRBV15,TRBJ1-6,CATSREGLRDNSPLHF,TGTGCCACCAGCAGAGAGGGACTAAGGGATAATTCACCCCTCCACTTT
NA,NA,TRBV20-1,TRBJ2-1,CSASVPPLNEQFF,TGCAGTGCTAGCGTCCCCCCTCTTAATGAGCAGTTCTTC
TRBD2,NA,TRBV12-3/TRBV12-4,TRBJ2-2,CASSLMAGGGHGELFF,TGTGCCAGCAGTTTAATGGCGGGAGGGGGGCACGGGGAGCTGTTTTTT
TRBD2,few,TRBV29-1,TRBJ2-3,CSVSKAKREGTDTQYF,TGCAGCGTCTCGAAGGCTAAGCGGGAGGGGACAGATACGCAGTATTTT
NA,many,TRBV6-6,TRBJ2-5,CASRGPETQYF,TGTGCCAGCAGAGGGCCGGAGACCCAGTACTTC
NA,NA,TRBV30,TRBJ1-5,CASGTDSNQPQHF,TGTGCCTCTGGGACGGATAGCAATCAGCCCCAGCATTTT
NA,NA,TRBV7-2,TRBJ2-3,CASQAGSSTDTQYF,TGTGCCAGCCAAGCAGGGTCTAGCACAGATACGCAGTATTTT
TRBD1,NA,TRBV19,TRBJ1-1,CASRPDRGAEAFF,TGTGCCAGTAGGCCCGACAGGGGGGCTGAAGCTTTCTTT
NA,few,TRBV20-1,TRBJ2-7,CSGRGGDEQYF,TGCAGTGGGAGAGGTGGGGACGAGCAGTACTTC
TRBD2,few,TRBV15,TRBJ2-1,CATSITSGGVAFF,TGTGCCACCAGCATAACTAGCGGGGGTGTTGCGTTCTTC
NA,once,TRBV7-9,TRBJ1-1,CASSSGHLRFMNTEAFF,TGTGCCAGCAGCTCGGGACATCTAAGGTTCATGAACACTGAAGCTTTCTTT
NA,few,TRBV21-1,TRBJ2-1,CASNGTAFNEQFF,TGTGCCAGCAACGGGACAGCCTTTAATGAGCAGTTCTTC
NA,NA,TRBV18,TRBJ2-7,CASSSSDSYEQYF,TGTGCCAGCTCATCCTCGGACAGCTACGAGCAGTACTTC
TRBD1,NA,TRBV12-3/TRBV12-4,TRBJ2-7,CASSVTGTAAYEQYF,TGTGCCAGCAGTGTAACCGGGACAGCTGCCTACGAGCAGTACTTC
NA,medium-sized,TRBV10-3,TRBJ1-5,CAISVGEFSNQPQHF,TGTGCCATCAGTGTGGGGGAATTTAGCAATCAGCCCCAGCATTTT
TRBD2,NA,TRBV4-3,TRBJ2-3,CASSQGTSGSSDTQYF,TGCGCCAGCAGCCAAGGGACTAGCGGGAGTTCAGATACGCAGTATTTT
TRBD2,few,TRBV9,TRBJ2-1,CASSKKRLAGSSSYNEQFF,TGTGCCAGCAGTAAGAAGAGGCTAGCGGGATCGAGCTCCTACAATGAGCAGTTCTTC
NA,many,TRBV7-8,TRBJ2-1,CASSSPDASSYNEQFF,TGTGCCAGCAGCTCCCCGGACGCTTCCTCCTACAATGAGCAGTTCTTC
NA,many,TRBV5-1,TRBJ2-3,CASSHPGREYTDTQYF,TGCGCCAGCAGCCACCCGGGGCGGGAATACACAGATACGCAGTATTTT
NA,NA,TRBV20-1,TRBJ1-2,CSVIYSAGVANYGYTF,TGCAGTGTCATTTATTCGGCAGGGGTCGCAAACTATGGCTACACCTTC
TRBD1,NA,TRBV20-1,TRBJ1-4,CSARDFTGGNEKLFF,TGCAGTGCTAGAGATTTCACAGGGGGTAACGAAAAACTGTTTTTT
NA,NA,TRBV7-9,TRBJ1-1,CASSSLGEAFF,TGTGCCAGCAGCTCACTTGGTGAAGCTTTCTTT
TRBD2,NA,TRBV6-4,TRBJ2-3,CASSGGAADTQYF,TGTGCCAGCAGCGGGGGGGCCGCAGATACGCAGTATTTT
TRBD2,NA,TRBV4-2,TRBJ2-1,CASSQDPSGALNEQFF,TGTGCCAGCAGCCAAGACCCCAGCGGGGCACTCAATGAGCAGTTCTTC
NA,few,TRBV9,TRBJ2-1,CASSAGGWNEQFF,TGTGCCAGCAGCGCTGGGGGGTGGAATGAGCAGTTCTTC